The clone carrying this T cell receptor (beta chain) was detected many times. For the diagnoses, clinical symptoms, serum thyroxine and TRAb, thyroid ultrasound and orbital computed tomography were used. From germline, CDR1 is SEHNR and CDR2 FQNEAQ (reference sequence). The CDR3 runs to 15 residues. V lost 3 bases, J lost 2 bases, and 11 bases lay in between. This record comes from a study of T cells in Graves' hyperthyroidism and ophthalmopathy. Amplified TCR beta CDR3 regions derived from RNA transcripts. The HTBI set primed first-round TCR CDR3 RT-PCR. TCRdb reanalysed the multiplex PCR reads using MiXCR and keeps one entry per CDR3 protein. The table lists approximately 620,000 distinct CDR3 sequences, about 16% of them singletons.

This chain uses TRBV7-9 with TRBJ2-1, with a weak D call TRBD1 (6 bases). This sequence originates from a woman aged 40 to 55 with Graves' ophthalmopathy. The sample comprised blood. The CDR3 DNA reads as TGTGCCAGCAGCTTTGGGCAGGGGACCTACAATGAGCAGTTCTTC. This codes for CASSFGQGTYNEQFF.